The 7 T cell receptor beta chains below all came from one sample that was sequenced in a study of T cell responses to AZD1222 COVID-19 vaccine (dated by TCRdb to 2020 to 2022). To prepare the library, the immunoSEQ multiplex PCR assay was applied. The table comes from immuneACCESS by way of TCRdb, which keeps in-frame sequences with V and J called. Part of the clones is missing from these tables; in studies checked, under half for an unresolved V gene and the rest for unknown reasons. The sample contains about 82,000 clones, roughly 90% of them found a single time. Approximately 5.2% of the sample goes to the ten largest clones. Taken with the paper, the label for time point translates to: baseline before first vaccination. The sequenced sample was peripheral blood, obtained on day 0 of AZD1222 vaccination. These receptors were collected from an adult in good health.

This rearrangement joins TRBV18 to TRBJ1-5, with 8 bases lining up with TRBD1. Losses at the gene ends were 4 bases for V and 7 bases for J; bases not matched to a gene: 6. This CDR3 is 14 amino acids long. CDR1 KGHSH and CDR2 LQKENI come from the germline V gene. CDR3 sequence: CASSQTGGTQPQHF. The CDR3, as DNA: TGTGCCAGCTCACAAACAGGGGGAACACAGCCCCAGCATTTT.

The DNA of the CDR3 is TGTGCCAGCAGCGTAGTCCGTCTAGGGGCCGCTGAAGCTTTCTTT. Translated: CASSVVRLGAAEAFF. V and J are TRBV9 and TRBJ1-1; D is possibly TRBD1 (5 bases). The CDR3 extends over 15 amino acids. The V gene's germline CDR1 is SGDLS and CDR2 YYNGEE. Trimming removed 0 bases from V and 6 bases from J, with 15 bases in between.

The chain employs TRBV19 and TRBJ2-2; D gene ambiguous. The CDR3 extends over 13 amino acids. CDR1 and CDR2 from the germline V gene are LNHDA and SQIVND (reference sequence). Trimming removed 7 bases from V and 3 bases from J, with 9 bases in between. The CDR3: CASTIRYTGELFF. The CDR3 DNA reads as TGTGCCAGTACGATCAGATACACCGGGGAGCTGTTTTTT.

V and J are TRBV30 and TRBJ1-1; D remains ambiguous. V lost 0 bases and J 6 bases, leaving 5 bases between the germline ends. The CDR3 covers 11 residues. CDR1 is GTSNPN and CDR2 is SVGIG in the germline V gene (reference sequence). The CDR3 DNA is TGTGCCTGGAGTGTGTGGGCTGAAGCTTTCTTT. Translated: CAWSVWAEAFF.

This chain connects TRBV18 to TRBJ2-1; 7 bases are shared with TRBD1. Germline V gives CDR1 KGHSH, CDR2 LQKENI. This CDR3 contains 14 residues. Trimming at V came to 5 bases and at J to 4 bases, leaving 5 bases not matched to a gene. CDR3 sequence (DNA): TGTGCCAGCTCAACAGGGGACAGTTACAATGAGCAGTTCTTC. The encoded protein is CASSTGDSYNEQFF.

The J gene is TRBJ1-4, the V gene TRBV19; TRBD1 matches at 7 bases. Germline CDR1 reads LNHDA; CDR2 reads SQIVND (reference sequence). This CDR3 is 14 amino acids long. The J segment lost 7 bases and the V segment lost 8 bases, leaving 10 bases of the junction unmatched. For the CDR3, the DNA is TGTGCCAGTGGGGTTACAGGGGTTATTGAAAAACTGTTTTTT. It encodes CASGVTGVIEKLFF.

J is TRBJ2-1 and V is TRBV3-1 (or the pseudogene TRBV3-2); D gene uncertain. The V end was cut by 3 bases, the J end by 0 bases, with 21 bases between. The CDR3 consists of 19 residues. Germline values: CDR1 LGHDT, CDR2 YNNKEL (reference sequence). CDR3 loop: CASSQLGLQQLGSYNEQFF. DNA for the CDR3: TGTGCCAGCAGCCAGCTCGGTCTACAGCAACTCGGCTCCTACAATGAGCAGTTCTTC.